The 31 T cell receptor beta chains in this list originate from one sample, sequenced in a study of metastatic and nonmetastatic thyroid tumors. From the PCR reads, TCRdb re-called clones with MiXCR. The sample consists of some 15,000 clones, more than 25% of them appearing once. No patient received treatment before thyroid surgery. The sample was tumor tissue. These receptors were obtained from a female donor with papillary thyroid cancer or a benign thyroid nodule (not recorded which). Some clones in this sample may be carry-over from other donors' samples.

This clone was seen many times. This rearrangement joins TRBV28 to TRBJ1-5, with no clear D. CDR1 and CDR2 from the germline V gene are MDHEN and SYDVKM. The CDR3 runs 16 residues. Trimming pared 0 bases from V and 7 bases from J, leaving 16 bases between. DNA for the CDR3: TGTGCCAGCAGTTTATGCATGCATAGAGGGCACCAGCCCCAGCATTTT. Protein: CASSLCMHRGHQPQHF.

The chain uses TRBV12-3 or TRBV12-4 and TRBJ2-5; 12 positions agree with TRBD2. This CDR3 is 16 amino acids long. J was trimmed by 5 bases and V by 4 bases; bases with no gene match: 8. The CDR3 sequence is CASSSSLAGGGETQYF. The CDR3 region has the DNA TGTGCCAGCAGTTCCTCTCTAGCGGGAGGGGGGGAGACCCAGTACTTC.

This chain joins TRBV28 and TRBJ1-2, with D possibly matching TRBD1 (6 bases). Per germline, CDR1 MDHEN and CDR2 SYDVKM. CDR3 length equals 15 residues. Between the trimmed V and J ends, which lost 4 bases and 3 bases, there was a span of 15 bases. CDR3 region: CASSSSGGRYYGYTF. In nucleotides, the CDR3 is TGTGCCAGCAGTTCGAGCGGGGGGCGCTACTATGGCTACACCTTC.

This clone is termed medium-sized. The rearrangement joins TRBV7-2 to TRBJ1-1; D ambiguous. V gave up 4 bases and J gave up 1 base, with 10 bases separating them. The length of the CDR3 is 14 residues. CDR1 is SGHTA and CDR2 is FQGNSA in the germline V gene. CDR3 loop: CASSSDPRNTEAFF. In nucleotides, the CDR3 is TGTGCCAGCAGCTCCGATCCCCGGAACACTGAAGCTTTCTTT.

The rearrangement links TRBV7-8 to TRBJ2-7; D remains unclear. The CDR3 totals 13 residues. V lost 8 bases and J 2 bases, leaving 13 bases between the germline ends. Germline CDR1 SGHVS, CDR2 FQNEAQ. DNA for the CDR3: TGTGCCAGCCGAGAAGGGATAACCTACGAGCAGTACTTC. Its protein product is CASREGITYEQYF.

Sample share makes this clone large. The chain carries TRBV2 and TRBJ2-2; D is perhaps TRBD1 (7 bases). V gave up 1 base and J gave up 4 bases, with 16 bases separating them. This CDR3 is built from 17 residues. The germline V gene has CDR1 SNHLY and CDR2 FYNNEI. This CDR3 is CASSEGRQGGGTGELFF. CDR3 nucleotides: TGTGCCAGCAGTGAAGGAAGACAGGGAGGAGGCACCGGGGAGCTGTTTTTT.

The CDR3 DNA reads as TGTGCCAGCAGCTCCTGGGGGGTGAGTTCACCCCTCCACTTT. This codes for CASSSWGVSSPLHF. The chain employs TRBV7-4 and TRBJ1-6; TRBD1 is a possible D gene (5 bases). The germline gives CDR1 SGHVT, CDR2 SQSDAQ. Deletions cut 4 bases from V and 9 bases from J, with 13 bases between. The CDR3 has 14 amino acids.

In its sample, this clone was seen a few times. CDR3 bases: TGTGCCAGCAGTGAATGGAGACAGACCACAGATACGCAGTATTTT. Protein product: CASSEWRQTTDTQYF. The chain is built from TRBV6-1 and TRBJ2-3; the D gene is possibly TRBD1 (5 bases). The CDR3 is 15 amino acids. Germline V gives CDR1 MNHNS, CDR2 SASEGT. Trimming removed 2 bases at V and 2 bases at J, with 11 bases between.

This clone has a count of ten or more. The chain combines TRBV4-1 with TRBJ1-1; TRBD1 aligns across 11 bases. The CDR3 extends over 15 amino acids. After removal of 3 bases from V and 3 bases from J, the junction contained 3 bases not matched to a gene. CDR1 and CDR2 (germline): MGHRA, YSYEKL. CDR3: CASSHSGQGDTEAFF. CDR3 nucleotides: TGCGCCAGCAGCCACTCGGGACAGGGGGACACTGAAGCTTTCTTT.

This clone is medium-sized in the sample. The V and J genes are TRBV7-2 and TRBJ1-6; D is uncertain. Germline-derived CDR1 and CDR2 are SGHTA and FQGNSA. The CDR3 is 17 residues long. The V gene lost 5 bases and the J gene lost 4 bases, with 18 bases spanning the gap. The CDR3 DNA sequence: TGTGCCAGCAGCCGGGATATTACGGGGATTTATAATTCACCCCTCCACTTT. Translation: CASSRDITGIYNSPLHF.

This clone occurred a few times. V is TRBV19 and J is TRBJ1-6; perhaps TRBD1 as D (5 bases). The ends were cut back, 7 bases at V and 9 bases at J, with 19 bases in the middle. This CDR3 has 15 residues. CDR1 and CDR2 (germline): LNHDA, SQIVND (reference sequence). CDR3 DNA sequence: TGTGCCAGTACTTCCTCAGGGTGGGGGGGTTCACCCCTCCACTTT. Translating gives CASTSSGWGGSPLHF.

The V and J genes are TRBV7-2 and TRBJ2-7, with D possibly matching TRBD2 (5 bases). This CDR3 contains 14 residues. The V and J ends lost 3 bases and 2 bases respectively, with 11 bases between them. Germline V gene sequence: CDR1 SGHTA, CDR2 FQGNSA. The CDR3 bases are TGTGCCAGCAGCTTCGTAGTTAGCGCCTACGAGCAGTACTTC. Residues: CASSFVVSAYEQYF.

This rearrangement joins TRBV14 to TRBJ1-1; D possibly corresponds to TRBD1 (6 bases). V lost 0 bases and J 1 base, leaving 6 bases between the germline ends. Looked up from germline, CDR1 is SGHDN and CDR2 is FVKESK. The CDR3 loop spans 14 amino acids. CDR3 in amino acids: CASSQDRGNTEAFF. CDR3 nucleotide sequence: TGTGCCAGCAGCCAAGACAGGGGGAACACTGAAGCTTTCTTT.

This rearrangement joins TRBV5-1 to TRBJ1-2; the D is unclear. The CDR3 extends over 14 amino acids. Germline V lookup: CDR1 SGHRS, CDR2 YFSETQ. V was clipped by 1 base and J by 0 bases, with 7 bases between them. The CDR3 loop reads CASSLLSANYGYTF. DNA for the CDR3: TGCGCCAGCAGCTTGCTCTCCGCTAACTATGGCTACACCTTC.

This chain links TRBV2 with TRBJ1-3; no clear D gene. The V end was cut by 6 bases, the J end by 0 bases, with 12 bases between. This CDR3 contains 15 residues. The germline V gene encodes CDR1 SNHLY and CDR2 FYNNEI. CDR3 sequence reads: CASRAGVFSGNTIYF. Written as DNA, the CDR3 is TGTGCCAGCAGGGCCGGGGTCTTCTCTGGAAACACCATATATTTT. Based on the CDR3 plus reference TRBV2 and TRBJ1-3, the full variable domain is EPEVTQTPSHQVTQMGQEVILRCVPISNHLYFYWYRQILGQKVEFLVSFYNNEISEKSEIFDDQFSVERPDGSNFTLKIRSTKLEDSAMYFCASRAGVFSGNTIYFGEGSWLTVV.

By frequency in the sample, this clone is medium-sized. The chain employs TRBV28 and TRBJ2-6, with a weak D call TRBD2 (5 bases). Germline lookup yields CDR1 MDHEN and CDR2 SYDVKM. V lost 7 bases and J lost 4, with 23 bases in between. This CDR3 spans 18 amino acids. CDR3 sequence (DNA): TGTGCCAGCACCTCTCGCGAGGGCTCCCTTTCGGGGGCCAACGTCCTGACTTTC. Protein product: CASTSREGSLSGANVLTF.

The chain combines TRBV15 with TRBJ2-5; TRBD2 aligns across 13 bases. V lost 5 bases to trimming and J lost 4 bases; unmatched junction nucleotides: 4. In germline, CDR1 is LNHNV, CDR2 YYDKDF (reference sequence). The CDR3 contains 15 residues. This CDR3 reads CATSGLAGAAETQYF. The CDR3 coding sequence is TGTGCCACCAGCGGACTAGCGGGAGCCGCAGAGACCCAGTACTTC.

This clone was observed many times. CDR3 loop: CASSRTGGELDYGYTF. For the CDR3, the DNA is TGTGCCAGCAGCCGGACAGGGGGCGAGTTAGACTATGGCTACACCTTC. The chain recombines TRBV3-1 with TRBJ1-2, with 11 bases fitting TRBD1. Germline loops: CDR1 LGHDT, CDR2 YNNKEL (reference sequence). V was pared by 4 bases and J by 3 bases, with 7 bases of the junction left unmatched. The CDR3 extends over 16 amino acids.

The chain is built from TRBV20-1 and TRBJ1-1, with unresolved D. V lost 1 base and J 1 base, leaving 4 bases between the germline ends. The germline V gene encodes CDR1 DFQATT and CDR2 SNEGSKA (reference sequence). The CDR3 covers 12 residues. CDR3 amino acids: CSARGENTEAFF. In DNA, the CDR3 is TGCAGTGCTAGAGGGGAGAACACTGAAGCTTTCTTT.

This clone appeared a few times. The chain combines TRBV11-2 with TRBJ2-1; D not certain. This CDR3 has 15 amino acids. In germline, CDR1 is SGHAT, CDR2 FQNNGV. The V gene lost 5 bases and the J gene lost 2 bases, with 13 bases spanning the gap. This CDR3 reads CASSLATGTYNEQFF. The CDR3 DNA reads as TGTGCCAGCAGCCTTGCTACGGGTACCTACAATGAGCAGTTCTTC.

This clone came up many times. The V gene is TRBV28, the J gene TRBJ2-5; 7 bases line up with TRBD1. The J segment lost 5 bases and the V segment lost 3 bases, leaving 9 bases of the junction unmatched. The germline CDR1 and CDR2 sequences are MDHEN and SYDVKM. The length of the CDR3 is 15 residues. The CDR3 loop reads CASSFQTGARETQYF. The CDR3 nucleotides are TGTGCCAGCAGTTTCCAAACAGGGGCGAGGGAGACCCAGTACTTC.

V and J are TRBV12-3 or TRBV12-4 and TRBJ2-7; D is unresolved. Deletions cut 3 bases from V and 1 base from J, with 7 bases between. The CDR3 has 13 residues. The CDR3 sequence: CASSFFGSYEQYF. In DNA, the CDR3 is TGTGCCAGCAGTTTTTTTGGTTCCTACGAGCAGTACTTC.

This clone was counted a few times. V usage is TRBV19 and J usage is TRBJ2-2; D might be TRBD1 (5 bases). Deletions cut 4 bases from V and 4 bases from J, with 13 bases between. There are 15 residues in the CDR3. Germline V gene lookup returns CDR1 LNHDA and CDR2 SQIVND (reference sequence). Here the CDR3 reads CASSTSTVPTGELFF. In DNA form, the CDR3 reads TGTGCCAGTAGTACCTCGACAGTTCCCACCGGGGAGCTGTTTTTT.

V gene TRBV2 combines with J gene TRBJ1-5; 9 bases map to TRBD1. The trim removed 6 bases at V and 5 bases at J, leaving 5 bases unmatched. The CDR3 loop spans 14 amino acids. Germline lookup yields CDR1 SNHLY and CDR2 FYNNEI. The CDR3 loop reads CASRGQGEDQPQHF. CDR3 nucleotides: TGTGCCAGCAGGGGACAGGGAGAAGATCAGCCCCAGCATTTT.

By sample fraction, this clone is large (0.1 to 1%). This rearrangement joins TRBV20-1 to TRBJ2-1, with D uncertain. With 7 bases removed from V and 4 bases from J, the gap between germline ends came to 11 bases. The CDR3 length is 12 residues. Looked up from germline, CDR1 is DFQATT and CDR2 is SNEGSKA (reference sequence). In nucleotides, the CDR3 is TGCAGTGGCAGACCAGGTTACAATGAGCAGTTCTTC. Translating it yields CSGRPGYNEQFF.

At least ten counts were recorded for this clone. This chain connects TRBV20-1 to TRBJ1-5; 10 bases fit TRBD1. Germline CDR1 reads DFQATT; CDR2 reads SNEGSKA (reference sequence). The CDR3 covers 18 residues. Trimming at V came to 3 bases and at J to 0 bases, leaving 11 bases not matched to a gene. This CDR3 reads CSARSGGQGFYSNQPQHF. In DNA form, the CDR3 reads TGCAGTGCTAGGTCCGGGGGACAGGGGTTTTATAGCAATCAGCCCCAGCATTTT.

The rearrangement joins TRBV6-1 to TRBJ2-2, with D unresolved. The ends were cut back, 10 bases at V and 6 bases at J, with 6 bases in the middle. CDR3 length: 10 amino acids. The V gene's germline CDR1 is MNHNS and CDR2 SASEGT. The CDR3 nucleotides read TGTGCCACCGGCGCCGGGGAGCTGTTTTTT. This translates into CATGAGELFF.

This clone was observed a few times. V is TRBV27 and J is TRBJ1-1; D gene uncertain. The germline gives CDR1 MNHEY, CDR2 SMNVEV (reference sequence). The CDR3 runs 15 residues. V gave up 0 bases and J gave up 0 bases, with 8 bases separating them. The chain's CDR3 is CASSLSNQMNTEAFF. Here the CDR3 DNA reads TGTGCCAGCAGTTTATCGAACCAGATGAACACTGAAGCTTTCTTT.

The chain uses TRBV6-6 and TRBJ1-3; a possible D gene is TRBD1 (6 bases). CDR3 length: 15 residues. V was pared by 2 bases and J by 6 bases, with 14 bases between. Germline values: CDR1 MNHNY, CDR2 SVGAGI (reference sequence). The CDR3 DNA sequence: TGTGCCAGCAGTTACGCGGGGGCGCCCGTAAACACCATATATTTT. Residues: CASSYAGAPVNTIYF.

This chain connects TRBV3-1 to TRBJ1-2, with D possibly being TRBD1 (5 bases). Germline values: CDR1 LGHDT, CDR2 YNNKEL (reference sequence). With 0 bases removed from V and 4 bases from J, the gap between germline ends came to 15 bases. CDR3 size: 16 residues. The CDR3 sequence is CASSQDIGQGGYGYTF. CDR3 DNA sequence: TGTGCCAGCAGCCAAGATATTGGGCAGGGAGGCTATGGCTACACCTTC.

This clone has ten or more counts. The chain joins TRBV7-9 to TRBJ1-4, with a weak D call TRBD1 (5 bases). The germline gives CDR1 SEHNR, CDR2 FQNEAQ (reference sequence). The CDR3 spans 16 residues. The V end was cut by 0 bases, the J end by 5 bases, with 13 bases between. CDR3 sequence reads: CASSLAFPRQNEKLFF. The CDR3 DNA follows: TGTGCCAGCAGCTTAGCATTCCCCCGACAGAATGAAAAACTGTTTTTT.